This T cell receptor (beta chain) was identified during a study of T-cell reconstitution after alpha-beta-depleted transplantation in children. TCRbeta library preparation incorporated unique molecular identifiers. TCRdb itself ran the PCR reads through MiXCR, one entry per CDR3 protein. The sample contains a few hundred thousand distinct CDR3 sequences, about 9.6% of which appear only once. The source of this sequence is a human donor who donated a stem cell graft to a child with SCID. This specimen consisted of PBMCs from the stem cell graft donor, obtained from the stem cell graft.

CDR3: CASSRLAISTDTQYF. CDR3 DNA: TGTGCCAGCAGCCGACTAGCGATAAGCACAGATACGCAGTATTTT. The chain employs TRBV12-3 or TRBV12-4 and TRBJ2-3, with 8 bases lining up with TRBD2. V trimming: 6 bases; J trimming: 0 bases; junction bases outside the gene matches: 5. There are 15 residues in the CDR3.